Listed below are T cell receptor beta chains from one sample, sequenced in a study of beta chain features in type 1 diabetes. Produced via immunoSEQ multiplex PCR; TCRdb's table is partial and in-frame only. The table records hundreds of thousands of clones, 15% to 18% of them present only once. The specimen was naive CD4+ T cells from blood. The receptors here all came from a young man in good health. Both conserved end residues are part of each CDR3. A D gene is named only where the DNA matches it firmly. Clone size is shown for a subset of rows, as once, few, many or a class of expanded clone.

D,V,J,size,CDR3,DNA
.,TRBV27,TRBJ2-7,.,CASSPKGRVISYEQYF,TGTGCCAGCAGCCCTAAGGGCAGGGTGATCTCCTACGAGCAGTACTTC
TRBD2,TRBV7-2,TRBJ2-3,few,CASSLRLAGGSDTQYF,TGTGCCAGCAGCCTAAGACTAGCGGGAGGGTCAGATACGCAGTATTTT
.,TRBV15,TRBJ1-1,few,CATSSQGIVTEAFF,TGTGCCACCAGCAGTCAGGGTATAGTTACTGAAGCTTTCTTT
.,TRBV5-1,TRBJ2-7,few,CASSLVVDIGSYEQYF,TGCGCCAGCAGCTTGGTGGTCGACATCGGCTCCTACGAGCAGTACTTC
TRBD1,TRBV11-2,TRBJ1-2,.,CASSSHRDRVDGYTF,TGTGCCAGCAGCAGTCACCGGGACAGGGTAGATGGCTACACCTTC
.,TRBV7-2,TRBJ2-1,few,CASSLAGYQQFF,TGTGCCAGCAGCTTAGCTGGGTATCAGCAGTTCTTC
.,TRBV28,TRBJ2-5,few,CASRRGGRGETQYF,TGTGCCAGCAGGCGAGGTGGGCGAGGAGAGACCCAGTACTTC
.,TRBV7-7,TRBJ2-5,.,CASSLEAGIGETQYF,TGTGCTAGCAGCTTAGAAGCAGGGATAGGGGAGACCCAGTACTTC
TRBD1,TRBV4-1,TRBJ2-3,.,CASSQVNRGRGTDTQYF,TGCGCCAGCAGCCAAGTCAACAGGGGACGGGGCACAGATACGCAGTATTTT
.,TRBV7-2,TRBJ1-6,.,CASSSQAATNSPLHF,TGTGCCAGCAGCTCGCAGGCAGCGACTAATTCACCCCTCCACTTT
.,TRBV28,TRBJ2-3,.,CASSNEHRKPEEDTQYF,TGTGCCAGCAGCAATGAGCATAGGAAGCCGGAGGAAGATACGCAGTATTTT
TRBD1,TRBV19,TRBJ1-6,.,CASSPLQGNNNSPLHF,TGTGCCAGTAGTCCTCTACAGGGGAATAACAATTCACCCCTCCACTTT
TRBD1,TRBV4-3,TRBJ1-2,few,CASSQATGQGTTGYTF,TGCGCCAGCAGCCAAGCCACGGGACAGGGAACGACTGGCTACACCTTC
TRBD1,TRBV18,TRBJ2-5,.,CASSPGQGETQYF,TGTGCCAGCTCACCGGGACAGGGTGAGACCCAGTACTTC
.,TRBV28,TRBJ2-7,few,CASSVGRSYEQYF,TGTGCCAGCAGTGTCGGACGTTCCTACGAGCAGTACTTC
TRBD2,TRBV7-2,TRBJ2-1,few,CASSLGISGGIEQFF,TGTGCCAGCAGCTTAGGGATTAGCGGGGGTATTGAGCAGTTCTTC
.,TRBV6-1,TRBJ1-1,.,CAARSTGEAFF,TGTGCCGCCCGATCAACAGGTGAAGCTTTCTTT
.,TRBV30,TRBJ2-5,few,CAWSIGGPQETQYF,TGTGCCTGGAGTATTGGGGGACCACAAGAGACCCAGTACTTC
.,TRBV7-2,TRBJ2-3,.,CASSLGLPADTQYF,TGTGCCAGCAGCCTTGGACTACCAGCAGATACGCAGTATTTT
.,TRBV4-2,TRBJ2-3,few,CASSQAGTSTDTQYF,TGTGCCAGCAGCCAAGCAGGGACTAGCACAGATACGCAGTATTTT
.,TRBV5-1,TRBJ2-2,.,CASSQTRNTGELFF,TGCGCCAGCAGCCAAACCCGGAATACCGGGGAGCTGTTTTTT
.,TRBV11-2,TRBJ2-3,.,CASSPTTYPTDTQYF,TGTGCCAGCAGCCCCACGACTTACCCCACAGATACGCAGTATTTT
TRBD1,TRBV18,TRBJ2-6,.,CASSGQAVSGANVLTF,TGTGCCAGCTCAGGACAGGCCGTCTCTGGGGCCAACGTCCTGACTTTC
.,TRBV5-5,TRBJ2-3,few,CASSRQAGPTDTQYF,TGTGCCAGCAGCCGACAGGCGGGGCCCACAGATACGCAGTATTTT
.,TRBV11-1,TRBJ1-1,few,CASSRGYRDTEAFF,TGTGCCAGCAGCCGAGGATATCGGGACACTGAAGCTTTCTTT
TRBD1,TRBV18,TRBJ2-1,few,CASSPRQGWQFF,TGTGCCAGCTCACCAAGACAGGGATGGCAGTTCTTC
TRBD2,TRBV7-2,TRBJ2-7,few,CASSLAAGVPYEQYF,TGTGCCAGCAGCTTGGCAGCGGGAGTCCCCTACGAGCAGTACTTC
TRBD1,TRBV5-6,TRBJ2-3,.,CASSLRDRGDTQYF,TGTGCCAGCAGCTTGAGGGACAGAGGGGATACGCAGTATTTT
TRBD2,TRBV6-5,TRBJ2-1,.,CASRLAGGTSEQFF,TGTGCCAGCAGACTAGCGGGAGGGACGAGCGAGCAGTTCTTC
.,TRBV7-9,TRBJ2-7,.,CASSSTGYEQYF,TGTGCCAGCAGCTCTACGGGCTACGAGCAGTACTTC
.,TRBV6-5,TRBJ1-1,.,CASSTPGNTEAFF,TGTGCCAGCAGTACCCCCGGGAACACTGAAGCTTTCTTT
TRBD2,TRBV5-1,TRBJ2-1,.,CASSTVGTSSEQFF,TGCGCCAGCAGTACCGTAGGGACTAGCAGTGAGCAGTTCTTC
TRBD1,TRBV6-5,TRBJ2-4,.,CASSATTGSKNIQYF,TGTGCCAGCAGTGCTACGACAGGGTCCAAAAACATTCAGTACTTC
.,TRBV21-1,TRBJ1-1,.,CASSKEISRKNTEAFF,TGTGCCAGCAGCAAAGAGATCTCTCGCAAGAACACTGAAGCTTTCTTT
TRBD1,TRBV4-1,TRBJ2-2,.,CASSSGQGYTGELFF,TGCGCCAGCAGCTCGGGACAGGGGTACACCGGGGAGCTGTTTTTT
TRBD2,TRBV4-3,TRBJ2-1,.,CASSQDWAGLASNEQFF,TGCGCCAGCAGCCAAGATTGGGCGGGACTAGCCTCCAATGAGCAGTTCTTC
.,TRBV28,TRBJ2-5,few,CASSQEETQYF,TGTGCCAGCAGCCAGGAAGAGACCCAGTACTTC
TRBD2,TRBV7-3,TRBJ2-3,.,CASRASGLFTDTQYF,TGTGCCAGCAGGGCTAGCGGTTTGTTCACAGATACGCAGTATTTT